One sample yielded the 15 T cell receptor beta chains listed below, sequenced in a study of T cell responses to AZD1222 COVID-19 vaccine (dated by TCRdb to 2020 to 2022). Receptor libraries were prepared by the immunoSEQ multiplex PCR assay. Entries here come from immuneACCESS through TCRdb and include only in-frame sequences with V and J called. Some clones fail to appear in such tables; in the studies checked, an unresolved V gene covers under half of the shortfall, and the cause of the remainder is unknown. The sample table shows about 150,000 clones, and about 85% are seen once. 2% to 3% of the sample comes from the top ten. The meaning of the sample's time point label: baseline before first vaccination. The sequencing used peripheral blood, collected on day 0 of AZD1222 vaccination. The receptors were gathered from an adult in good health.

The V and J genes are TRBV7-2 and TRBJ1-1, with 8 positions matching TRBD1. This CDR3 is built from 13 residues. Losses at the gene ends were 2 bases for V and 11 bases for J; bases not matched to a gene: 7. CDR1 and CDR2 from the germline V gene are SGHTA and FQGNSA. In nucleotides, the CDR3 is TGTGCCAGCAGCTTATTTGGACAGGGCCCGGCTTTCTTT. Encoded protein: CASSLFGQGPAFF. The full variable domain, with the rest looked up from reference TRBV7-2 and TRBJ1-1, is GAGVSQSPSNKVTEKGKDVELRCDPISGHTALYWYRQSLGQGLEFLIYFQGNSAPDKSGLPSDRFSAERTGGSVSTLTIQRTQQEDSAVYLCASSLFGQGPAFFGQGTRLTVV.

J is TRBJ1-2 and V is TRBV7-2, with TRBD1 identical over 10 bases. Germline lookup yields CDR1 SGHTA and CDR2 FQGNSA. This CDR3 region has 14 residues. The V gene end was trimmed by 3 bases and the J gene end by 6 bases; junction bases not matched to a gene: 4. The CDR3 DNA is TGTGCCAGCAGCTTTCAGGACAGGGGGAATGGCTACACCTTC. Residues: CASSFQDRGNGYTF.

This chain connects TRBV5-6 to TRBJ2-7; D is possibly TRBD2 (5 bases). Between the trimmed V and J ends, which lost 2 bases and 0 bases, there was a span of 9 bases. Germline V gene data show CDR1 as SGHDT and CDR2 as YYEEEE. This CDR3 is 14 amino acids long. The CDR3 region is CASSFSGSSYEQYF. For the CDR3, the DNA is TGTGCCAGCAGCTTCTCTGGGAGCTCCTACGAGCAGTACTTC.

This clone was detected only a few times. The CDR3 nucleotides read TGTGCCAGTAGTAGGGCTAGCGGGAGTCGGTATCCTGGCGAGCAGTACTTC. Translation: CASSRASGSRYPGEQYF. This chain connects TRBV19 to TRBJ2-7, with 10 bases that match TRBD2. Losses at the gene ends were 4 bases for V and 6 bases for J; bases not matched to a gene: 15. The CDR3 runs to 17 residues. Per germline, CDR1 LNHDA and CDR2 SQIVND (reference sequence).

The V and J genes are TRBV2 and TRBJ1-4, with D maybe TRBD1 (5 bases). Per germline, CDR1 SNHLY and CDR2 FYNNEI. The CDR3 length is 14 residues. V was shortened by 6 bases and J by 1 base, with 9 bases between the two germline ends. This CDR3 reads CASRRDGTNEKLFF. Here the CDR3 DNA reads TGTGCCAGCAGGAGGGACGGAACTAATGAAAAACTGTTTTTT.

This clone was recorded a few times. V usage is TRBV6-6 and J usage is TRBJ1-1; D gene unclear. V gave up 10 bases and J gave up 9 bases, with 21 bases separating them. This CDR3 spans 13 amino acids. Germline assignment: CDR1 MNHNY and CDR2 SVGAGI (reference sequence). The CDR3 is CAIRWSMANQAFF. The CDR3 region has the DNA TGTGCCATCCGATGGAGCATGGCTAACCAAGCTTTCTTT.

J is TRBJ1-6 and V is TRBV5-4, with TRBD1 matching 7 bases. J lost 0 bases, V lost 4 bases, and 7 bases had no gene match. The V gene's germline CDR1 is SGHNT and CDR2 YYREEE (reference sequence). The CDR3 totals 17 residues. The DNA of the CDR3 is TGTGCCAGCAGCCTGGGAGGGGGCCACTCCTATAATTCACCCCTCCACTTT. This translates into CASSLGGGHSYNSPLHF.

This sequence joins TRBV19 and TRBJ1-1; D is ambiguous. The CDR3 contains 15 residues. Germline-derived CDR1 and CDR2 are LNHDA and SQIVND (reference sequence). V was clipped by 2 bases and J by 1 base, with 11 bases between them. In DNA form, the CDR3 reads TGTGCCAGTAGTATACGTATGGGCAGGAACACTGAAGCTTTCTTT. Amino acids: CASSIRMGRNTEAFF.

The chain combines TRBV7-6 with TRBJ2-7, with 7 bases identical to TRBD1. Germline loops: CDR1 SGHVS, CDR2 FNYEAQ. The CDR3 contains 13 residues. J lost 3 bases, V lost 6 bases, and 5 bases had no gene match. In nucleotides, the CDR3 is TGTGCCAGCAGAGACCGGGACAGCTACGAGCAGTACTTC. This translates into CASRDRDSYEQYF.

This chain links TRBV5-3 with TRBJ2-7, with D maybe TRBD1 (6 bases). TRBV5-3 is given ORF status, its function remaining uncertain. This CDR3 is built from 14 residues. Trimming took off 3 bases at V and 7 bases at J, with 17 bases between the two ends. DNA of the CDR3: TGTGCCAGAAGCTGGACAGACCCTATTACTGAGCAGTACTTC. This gives the protein CARSWTDPITEQYF.

J is TRBJ2-1 and V is TRBV7-3, with 9 nucleotides matching TRBD2. This CDR3 is built from 14 residues. CDR1 and CDR2 (germline): SGHTA, FQGTGA. The V segment lost 1 base and the J segment 7 bases; nucleotides outside the gene matches: 2. The CDR3 nucleotides are TGTGCCAGCAGCTTAAGGGCGGGAGGGAATGAGCAGTTCTTC. Amino acid sequence: CASSLRAGGNEQFF.

This clone showed up just a few times. J is TRBJ1-3 and V is TRBV7-2, with no clear D. The V and J ends lost 1 base and 0 bases respectively, with 7 bases between them. This CDR3 has 15 amino acids. CDR1 and CDR2 from the germline V gene are SGHTA and FQGNSA. CDR3 sequence (DNA): TGTGCCAGCAGCTTAGTAAAGGCCTCTGGAAACACCATATATTTT. Its translation: CASSLVKASGNTIYF.

This rearrangement joins TRBV5-4 to TRBJ2-7; 11 bases fit TRBD1. Germline V gene sequence: CDR1 SGHNT, CDR2 YYREEE (reference sequence). Trimming at V came to 8 bases and at J to 1 base, leaving 5 bases not matched to a gene. The CDR3 spans 14 residues. As DNA, the CDR3 is TGTGCCAGTTCCCGGGACAGGGGGTCCTACGAGCAGTACTTC. It translates to CASSRDRGSYEQYF.

This clone was detected a few times. V usage is TRBV3-1 (or the pseudogene TRBV3-2) and J usage is TRBJ1-1; D possibly corresponds to TRBD1 (5 bases). The CDR3 is 12 residues long. V was shortened by 1 base and J by 11 bases, with 11 bases between the two germline ends. Per the germline V gene, CDR1 is LGHDT and CDR2 is YNNKEL (reference sequence). The CDR3 sequence: CASSQGGARAFF. CDR3 DNA sequence: TGTGCCAGCAGCCAAGGGGGCGCGAGGGCTTTCTTT.

The CDR3 protein is CASSHTSGRANTQYF. The CDR3, as DNA: TGTGCCAGCAGCCATACTAGCGGGAGGGCAAATACGCAGTATTTT. This chain joins TRBV6-5 and TRBJ2-3; TRBD2 agrees at 13 bases. The CDR3 has 15 residues. CDR1 and CDR2 from the germline V gene are MNHEY and SVGAGI. Unmatched junction bases numbered 7, after V lost 6 bases and J lost 7 bases.